This entry lists 8 T cell receptor beta chains sequenced from one sample in a study of blood T cell repertoires in COVID-19. Sequencing used immunoSEQ multiplex PCR; TCRdb keeps in-frame clones, though not all of them. This sample carries about 24,000 clones, 85% to 90% of them seen once, and the ten largest clones take less than 30%. The sequencing sample was made of peripheral blood. The receptors were sampled from a human donor with active COVID-19. The donor label of this sample is uncertain.

With respect to this clone: The same CDR3 arises from other DNA sequences in this sample as well. DNA for the CDR3: TGTGCCACCAGCAGAGATCTAGCGGGAGGGAGCGAGCAGTTCTTC. It specifies CATSRDLAGGSEQFF. This chain connects TRBV15 to TRBJ2-1, with 12 bases fitting TRBD2. Trimming cost V 0 bases and J 10 bases; bases outside gene matches: 4. The CDR3 contains 15 residues. Germline CDR1 reads LNHNV; CDR2 reads YYDKDF (reference sequence).

The chain links TRBV11-1 to TRBJ2-7; D unresolved. V was trimmed by 1 base and J by 6 bases, leaving 10 bases between them. The CDR3 runs 13 residues. Germline V lookup: CDR1 SGHAT, CDR2 FQDESV (reference sequence). CDR3 bases: TGTGCCAGCAGCTTAGGCCTAGGTCGCGAGCAGTACTTC. It translates to CASSLGLGREQYF.

The chain uses TRBV5-1 and TRBJ2-7, with D possibly TRBD1 on 5 matching bases. This CDR3 is 14 amino acids long. CDR1 is SGHRS, CDR2 YFSETQ, per germline. With 4 bases removed from V and 3 bases from J, the gap between germline ends came to 14 bases. The DNA for the CDR3 is TGCGCCAGCAGCCCGGCTTCAGGGTACTACGAGCAGTACTTC. It encodes CASSPASGYYEQYF. Looking up the rest from reference TRBV5-1 and TRBJ2-7 gives the full variable domain: KAGVTQTPRYLIKTRGQQVTLSCSPISGHRSVSWYQQTPGQGLQFLFEYFSETQRNKGNFPGRFSGRQFSNSRSEMNVSTLELGDSALYLCASSPASGYYEQYFGPGTRLTVT.

V and J are TRBV3-1 (or the pseudogene TRBV3-2) and TRBJ2-5; 9 bases fit TRBD2. Looked up from germline, CDR1 is LGHDT and CDR2 is YNNKEL (reference sequence). J gave up 0 bases and V 3 bases, and 5 bases lay outside the gene matches. The CDR3 is 16 amino acids. CDR3 region: CASSHFGGGDQETQYF. For the CDR3, the DNA is TGTGCCAGCAGCCATTTTGGCGGGGGGGACCAAGAGACCCAGTACTTC.

The gene calls are TRBV7-2 and TRBJ2-1, with 13 bases lining up with TRBD2. Trimming took 5 bases from V and 10 from J; bases not matched to a gene: 11. Germline V gene data show CDR1 as SGHTA and CDR2 as FQGNSA. The CDR3 covers 16 residues. The CDR3 sequence: CASSPVVVLAGGEQFF. The CDR3 nucleotides are TGTGCCAGCAGCCCCGTTGTAGTACTAGCGGGAGGGGAGCAGTTCTTC.

The V and J genes are TRBV6-4 and TRBJ2-1; TRBD2 aligns across 10 bases. Trimming cost V 7 bases and J 5 bases; bases outside gene matches: 17. Germline lookup yields CDR1 MRHNA and CDR2 SNTAGT. The CDR3 sequence is 18 residues long. The CDR3 region has the DNA TGTGCCAGCAAGTTTGAGCGGGAGGGCCCCCAAATTAACAATGAGCAGTTCTTC. This translates into CASKFEREGPQINNEQFF.

The J gene is TRBJ1-1, the V gene TRBV5-4; 7 bases match TRBD1. V lost 0 bases, J lost 5 bases, and 1 base stayed unmatched. Germline lookup yields CDR1 SGHNT and CDR2 YYREEE (reference sequence). The CDR3 has 13 amino acids. In nucleotides, the CDR3 is TGTGCCAGCAGCTTGGACAGGGGAACTGAAGCTTTCTTT. This codes for CASSLDRGTEAFF.

The sample holds one count of this clone. The V gene is TRBV7-9, the J gene TRBJ2-4, with D perhaps matching TRBD1 (5 bases). The V and J ends lost 5 bases and 0 bases respectively, with 14 bases between them. This CDR3 is 16 amino acids long. The germline CDR1 and CDR2 sequences are SEHNR and FQNEAQ (reference sequence). The CDR3, as DNA: TGTGCCAGCAGCACAAACAGGAATTTAGCCAAAAACATTCAGTACTTC. Translating gives CASSTNRNLAKNIQYF.